Below, 14 T cell receptor beta chains from the same sample are listed, as sequenced in a study of cytomegalovirus exposure and HLA in healthy donors. The primer mix had 60 Vbeta and 13 Jbeta primers. Repertoires were generated with immunoSEQ multiplex PCR, while TCRdb's copy carries only in-frame clones and drops some. The table includes 110,000 or so clones, around 76% detected once. Sequenced material: PBMCs. Receptors originate from a man aged 50-59 years in good health and CMV-seropositive.

CDR3 protein: CASRPSASNEQFF. The CDR3 bases are TGCGCCAGCAGGCCCTCTGCGTCCAATGAGCAGTTCTTC. The chain joins TRBV4-1 to TRBJ2-1; the D is unclear. V was trimmed by 6 bases and J by 6 bases, leaving 12 bases between them. CDR3 size: 13 residues. CDR1 MGHRA and CDR2 YSYEKL come from the germline V gene.

The chain uses TRBV27 and TRBJ2-2, with D tentatively TRBD2 (6 bases). Trimming removed 5 bases from V and 8 bases from J, with 12 bases in between. The CDR3 loop spans 13 amino acids. Germline V gene sequence: CDR1 MNHEY, CDR2 SMNVEV (reference sequence). The CDR3 loop is CASSTIAGGELFF. As DNA, the CDR3 is TGTGCCAGCAGTACCATCGCGGGGGGGGAGCTGTTTTTT.

V usage is TRBV9 and J usage is TRBJ2-1, with TRBD1 as a possible D gene (6 bases). Germline loops: CDR1 SGDLS, CDR2 YYNGEE. The CDR3 is made up of 16 amino acids. Trimming cost V 3 bases and J 4 bases, with 17 bases left between them. The CDR3 DNA follows: TGTGCCAGCAGCGACTACAGGGCCGGGGCGTACAATGAGCAGTTCTTC. Translating it yields CASSDYRAGAYNEQFF. The full variable domain, with the rest looked up from reference TRBV9 and TRBJ2-1, is DSGVTQTPKHLITATGQRVTLRCSPRSGDLSVYWYQQSLDQGLQFLIQYYNGEERAKGNILERFSAQQFPDLHSELNLSSLELGDSALYFCASSDYRAGAYNEQFFGPGTRLTVL.

This clone came up once. The chain combines TRBV5-1 with TRBJ1-1; 9 bases agree with TRBD1. V lost 4 bases and J lost 7; bases outside the gene matches: 17. Germline-derived CDR1 and CDR2 are SGHRS and YFSETQ. This CDR3 contains 17 residues. CDR3 region: CASSANPGTGNKREAFF. CDR3 coding DNA: TGCGCCAGCAGCGCGAATCCCGGGACAGGGAACAAACGTGAAGCTTTCTTT.

This chain links TRBV27 with TRBJ2-7, with a tentative D call TRBD1 (6 bases). Per germline, CDR1 MNHEY and CDR2 SMNVEV (reference sequence). Trimming cost V 6 bases and J 2 bases, with 17 bases left between them. The CDR3 is 15 amino acids. Here the CDR3 reads CASSLTHRAAYEQYF. CDR3 sequence (DNA): TGTGCCAGCAGCTTAACGCACAGGGCCGCCTACGAGCAGTACTTC.

The chain is built from TRBV5-1 and TRBJ1-2; D is uncertain. Germline lookup yields CDR1 SGHRS and CDR2 YFSETQ. V was cut by 7 bases and J by 1 base, with 8 bases left in between. The CDR3 is made up of 12 amino acids. This CDR3 is CASQADNYGYTF. CDR3 sequence (DNA): TGCGCCAGCCAAGCCGATAACTATGGCTACACCTTC. The entire variable domain, with the rest obtained from reference TRBV5-1 and TRBJ1-2, is as follows: KAGVTQTPRYLIKTRGQQVTLSCSPISGHRSVSWYQQTPGQGLQFLFEYFSETQRNKGNFPGRFSGRQFSNSRSEMNVSTLELGDSALYLCASQADNYGYTFGSGTRLTVV.

The chain couples TRBV7-2 to TRBJ1-4; 8 positions match TRBD1. Unmatched junction bases numbered 11, after V lost 1 base and J lost 7 bases. In germline, CDR1 is SGHTA, CDR2 FQGNSA. The CDR3 sequence is 17 residues long. CDR3 protein: CASSLGRQGQVAEKLFF. The CDR3 nucleotides are TGTGCCAGCAGCTTAGGGAGACAGGGGCAGGTGGCTGAAAAACTGTTTTTT.

This clone has a single count. The chain couples TRBV7-9 to TRBJ2-1; 13 nucleotides line up with TRBD2. The CDR3 totals 15 residues. Trimming took 4 bases from V and 7 from J; bases not matched to a gene: 4. Per germline, CDR1 SEHNR and CDR2 FQNEAQ (reference sequence). In nucleotides, the CDR3 is TGTGCCAGCAGCTACGGACTAGCGGGAGAGAATGAGCAGTTCTTC. This translates into CASSYGLAGENEQFF.

This chain links TRBV9 with TRBJ2-7, with TRBD2 identical over 7 bases. V was pared by 0 bases and J by 2 bases, with 11 bases of the junction left unmatched. Germline V gene data show CDR1 as SGDLS and CDR2 as YYNGEE. This CDR3 has 17 amino acids. The CDR3 loop is CASSVGGGGGRAYEQYF. The CDR3 coding sequence is TGTGCCAGCAGCGTAGGAGGTGGTGGAGGGAGGGCCTACGAGCAGTACTTC.

V is TRBV12-5 and J is TRBJ2-3; the D gene is possibly TRBD1 (6 bases). The CDR3 sequence is 14 residues long. Deletions cut 6 bases from V and 5 bases from J, with 15 bases between. Per the germline V gene, CDR1 is LGHNT and CDR2 is FRNRAP. CDR3 sequence: CASGPGGAVDTQYF. CDR3 nucleotides: TGTGCTAGTGGCCCTGGGGGCGCGGTAGATACGCAGTATTTT.

This clone was picked up a small number of times. The V gene is TRBV5-6, the J gene TRBJ2-3; no definite D call. The CDR3 runs to 16 residues. The V gene lost 2 bases and the J gene lost 4 bases, with 17 bases spanning the gap. Germline V gene lookup returns CDR1 SGHDT and CDR2 YYEEEE. The CDR3 here is CASSLGPLEKPDTQYF. CDR3 coding DNA: TGTGCCAGCAGCTTAGGCCCCCTAGAAAAACCAGATACGCAGTATTTT. The full variable domain, its missing parts supplied by reference TRBV5-6 and TRBJ2-3, is DAGVTQSPTHLIKTRGQQVTLRCSPKSGHDTVSWYQQALGQGPQFIFQYYEEEERQRGNFPDRFSGHQFPNYSSELNVNALLLGDSALYLCASSLGPLEKPDTQYFGPGTRLTVL.

This clone was picked up a small number of times. V usage is TRBV6-1 and J usage is TRBJ1-2, with a possible D match to TRBD1 (5 bases). Looked up from germline, CDR1 is MNHNS and CDR2 is SASEGT. The length of the CDR3 is 15 residues. Deletions cut 6 bases from V and 2 bases from J, with 16 bases between. CDR3 sequence: CASRRPGVQNYGYTF. The CDR3 DNA follows: TGTGCCAGCAGACGACCGGGGGTCCAAAACTATGGCTACACCTTC.

The V gene is TRBV5-1, the J gene TRBJ1-2; perhaps TRBD1 as D (5 bases). The CDR3 runs 14 residues. Germline CDR1 is SGHRS and CDR2 is YFSETQ. Trimming pared 0 bases from V and 3 bases from J, leaving 9 bases between. The chain's CDR3 is CASSLAGFDYGYTF. In nucleotides, the CDR3 is TGCGCCAGCAGCTTGGCAGGGTTCGACTATGGCTACACCTTC.

This clone was observed once. The chain employs TRBV7-9 and TRBJ2-7; 11 bases map to TRBD2. The CDR3 has 15 amino acids. Germline V CDR1 and CDR2: SEHNR, FQNEAQ (reference sequence). After removal of 1 base from V and 5 bases from J, the junction contained 4 bases not matched to a gene. The CDR3: CASSLVTSGSHEQYF. The CDR3 bases are TGTGCCAGCAGCTTAGTAACTAGCGGGAGTCACGAGCAGTACTTC. The variable domain in full, completed from reference TRBV7-9 and TRBJ2-7, reads DTGVSQNPRHKITKRGQNVTFRCDPISEHNRLYWYRQTLGQGPEFLTYFQNEAQLEKSRLLSDRFSAERPKGSFSTLEIQRTEQGDSAMYLCASSLVTSGSHEQYFGPGTRLTVT.